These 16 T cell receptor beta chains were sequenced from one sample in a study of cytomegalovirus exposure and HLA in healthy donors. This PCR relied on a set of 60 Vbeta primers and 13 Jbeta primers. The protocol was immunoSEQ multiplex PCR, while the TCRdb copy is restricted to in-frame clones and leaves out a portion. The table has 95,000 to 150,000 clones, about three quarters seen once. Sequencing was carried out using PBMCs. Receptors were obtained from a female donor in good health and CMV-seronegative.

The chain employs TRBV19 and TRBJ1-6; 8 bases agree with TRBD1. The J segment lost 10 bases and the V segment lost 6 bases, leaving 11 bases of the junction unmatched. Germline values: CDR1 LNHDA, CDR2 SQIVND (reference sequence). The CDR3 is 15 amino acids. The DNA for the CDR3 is TGTGCCAGTAGAGTTGGGGACAGGACCAGGTCACCCCTCCACTTT. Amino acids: CASRVGDRTRSPLHF. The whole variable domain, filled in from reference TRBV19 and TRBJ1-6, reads DGGITQSPKYLFRKEGQNVTLSCEQNLNHDAMYWYRQDPGQGLRLIYYSQIVNDFQKGDIAEGYSVSREKKESFPLTVTSAQKNPTAFYLCASRVGDRTRSPLHFGNGTRLTVT.

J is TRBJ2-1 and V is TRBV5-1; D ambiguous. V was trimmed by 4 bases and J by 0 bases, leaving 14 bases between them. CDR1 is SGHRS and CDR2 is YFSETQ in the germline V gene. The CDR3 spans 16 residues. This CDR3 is CASSPLQYVSYNEQFF. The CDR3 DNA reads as TGCGCCAGCAGCCCCCTTCAGTACGTCTCCTACAATGAGCAGTTCTTC.

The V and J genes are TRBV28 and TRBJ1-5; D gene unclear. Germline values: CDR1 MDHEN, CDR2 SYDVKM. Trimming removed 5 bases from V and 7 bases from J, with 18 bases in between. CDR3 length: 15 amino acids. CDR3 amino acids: CASSPGSHGLQPQHF. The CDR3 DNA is TGTGCCAGCAGTCCCGGGTCGCACGGGTTGCAGCCCCAGCATTTT.

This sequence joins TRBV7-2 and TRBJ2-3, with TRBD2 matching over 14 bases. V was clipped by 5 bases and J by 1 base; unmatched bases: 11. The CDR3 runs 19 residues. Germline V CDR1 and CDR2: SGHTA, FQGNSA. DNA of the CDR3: TGTGCCAGCAGCCATCAGGGGACTAGCGGGGGCCGGGGCACAGATACGCAGTATTTT. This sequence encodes CASSHQGTSGGRGTDTQYF.

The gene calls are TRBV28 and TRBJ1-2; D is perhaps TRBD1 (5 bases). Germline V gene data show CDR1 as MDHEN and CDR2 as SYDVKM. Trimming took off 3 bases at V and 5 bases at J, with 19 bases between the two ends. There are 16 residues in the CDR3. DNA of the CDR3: TGTGCCAGCAGTTTTTCCCGACAGCCCCTTGTTTATGGCTACACCTTC. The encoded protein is CASSFSRQPLVYGYTF.

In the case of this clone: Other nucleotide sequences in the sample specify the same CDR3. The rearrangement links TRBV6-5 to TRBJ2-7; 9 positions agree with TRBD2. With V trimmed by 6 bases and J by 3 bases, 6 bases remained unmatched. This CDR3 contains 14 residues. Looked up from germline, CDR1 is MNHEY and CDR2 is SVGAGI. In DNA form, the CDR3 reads TGTGCCAGCAGCCGTCTAGCGGGAAGCTACGAGCAGTACTTC. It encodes CASSRLAGSYEQYF.

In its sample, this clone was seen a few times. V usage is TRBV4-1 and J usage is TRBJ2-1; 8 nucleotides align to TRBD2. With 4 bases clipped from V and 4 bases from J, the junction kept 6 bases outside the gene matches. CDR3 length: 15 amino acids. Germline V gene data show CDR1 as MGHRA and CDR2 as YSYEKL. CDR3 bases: TGCGCCAGCAGCCCCTTCCTAGCGGGTTACAATGAGCAGTTCTTC. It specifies CASSPFLAGYNEQFF.

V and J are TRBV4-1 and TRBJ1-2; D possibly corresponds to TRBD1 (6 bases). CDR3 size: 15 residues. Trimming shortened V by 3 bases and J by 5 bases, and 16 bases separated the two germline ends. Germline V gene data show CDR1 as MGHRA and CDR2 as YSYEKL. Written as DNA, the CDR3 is TGCGCCAGCAGCCAGACGACAGGCACGCATTATGGCTACACCTTC. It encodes CASSQTTGTHYGYTF.

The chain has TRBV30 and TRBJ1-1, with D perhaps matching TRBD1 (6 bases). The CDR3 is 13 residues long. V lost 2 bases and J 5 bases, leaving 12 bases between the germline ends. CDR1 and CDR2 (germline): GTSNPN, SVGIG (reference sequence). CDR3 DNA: TGTGCCTGGAGTCGGGGGGGCTCGACTGAAGCTTTCTTT. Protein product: CAWSRGGSTEAFF. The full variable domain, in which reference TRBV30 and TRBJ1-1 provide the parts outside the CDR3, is SQTIHQWPATLVQPVGSPLSLECTVEGTSNPNLYWYRQAAGRGLQLLFYSVGIGQISSEVPQNLSASRPQDRQFILSSKKLLLSDSGFYLCAWSRGGSTEAFFGQGTRLTVV.

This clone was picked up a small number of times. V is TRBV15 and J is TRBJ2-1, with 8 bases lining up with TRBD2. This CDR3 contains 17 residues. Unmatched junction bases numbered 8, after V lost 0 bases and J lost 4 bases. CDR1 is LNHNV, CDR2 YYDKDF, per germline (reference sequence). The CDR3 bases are TGTGCCACCAGCAGAGATGGCCCTTCGGGGGGGTACAATGAGCAGTTCTTC. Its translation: CATSRDGPSGGYNEQFF.

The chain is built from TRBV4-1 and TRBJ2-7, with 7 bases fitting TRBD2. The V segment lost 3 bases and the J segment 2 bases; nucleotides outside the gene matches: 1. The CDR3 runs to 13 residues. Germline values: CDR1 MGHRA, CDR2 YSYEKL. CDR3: CASSQAGAYEQYF. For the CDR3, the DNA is TGCGCCAGCAGCCAGGCGGGGGCCTACGAGCAGTACTTC.

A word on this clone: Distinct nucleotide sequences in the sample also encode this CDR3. CDR3 bases: TGTGCCAGCAGTTCCATTAGCGGGAGGGTTGGAGAGACCCAGTACTTC. As protein: CASSSISGRVGETQYF. V usage is TRBV28 and J usage is TRBJ2-5, with 11 bases matching TRBD2. CDR3 size: 16 residues. From germline, CDR1 is MDHEN and CDR2 SYDVKM. Trimming removed 4 bases from V and 4 bases from J; junction bases left unmatched: 8. The whole variable domain, filled in from reference TRBV28 and TRBJ2-5, reads DVKVTQSSRYLVKRTGEKVFLECVQDMDHENMFWYRQDPGLGLRLIYFSYDVKMKEKGDIPEGYSVSREKKERFSLILESASTNQTSMYLCASSSISGRVGETQYFGPGTRLLVL.

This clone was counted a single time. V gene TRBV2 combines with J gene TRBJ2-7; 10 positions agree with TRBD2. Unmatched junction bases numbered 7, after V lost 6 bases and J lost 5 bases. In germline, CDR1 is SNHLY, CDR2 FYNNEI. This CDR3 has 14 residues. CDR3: CASSLLAGLDEQYF. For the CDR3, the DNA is TGTGCCAGCAGCCTACTAGCGGGACTGGACGAGCAGTACTTC.

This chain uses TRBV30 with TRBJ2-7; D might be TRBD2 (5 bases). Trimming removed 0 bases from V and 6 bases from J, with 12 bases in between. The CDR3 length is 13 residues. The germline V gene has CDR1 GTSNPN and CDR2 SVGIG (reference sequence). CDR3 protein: CAWSVRGFGEQYF. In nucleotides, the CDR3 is TGTGCCTGGAGTGTACGCGGGTTCGGCGAGCAGTACTTC. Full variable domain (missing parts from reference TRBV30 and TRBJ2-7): SQTIHQWPATLVQPVGSPLSLECTVEGTSNPNLYWYRQAAGRGLQLLFYSVGIGQISSEVPQNLSASRPQDRQFILSSKKLLLSDSGFYLCAWSVRGFGEQYFGPGTRLTVT.

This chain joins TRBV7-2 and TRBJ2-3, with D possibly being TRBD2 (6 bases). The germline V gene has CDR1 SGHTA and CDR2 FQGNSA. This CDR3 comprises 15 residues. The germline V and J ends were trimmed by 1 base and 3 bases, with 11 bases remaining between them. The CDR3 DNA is TGTGCCAGCAGCTTAGGAGGTGGGAGGACAGATACGCAGTATTTT. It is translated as CASSLGGGRTDTQYF.

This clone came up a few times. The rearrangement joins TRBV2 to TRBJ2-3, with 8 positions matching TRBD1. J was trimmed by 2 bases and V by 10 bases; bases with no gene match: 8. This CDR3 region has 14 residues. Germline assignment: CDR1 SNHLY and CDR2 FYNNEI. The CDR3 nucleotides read TGTGCCACCACAGAGGACAGGGTCACAGATACGCAGTATTTT. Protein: CATTEDRVTDTQYF.